This T cell receptor beta chain was sequenced for a study of blood T cell repertoires in COVID-19. Study in general: Researchers got acute and convalescent COVID-19 samples from the United States, Italy and Spain.

Assay used: immunoSEQ multiplex PCR; TCRdb lists only in-frame clones, some missing. The profile shows about 150,000 clones, 89% of them singletons. Per the germline V gene, CDR1 is SGHDN and CDR2 is FVKESK. The V gene end was trimmed by 0 bases and the J gene end by 10 bases; junction bases not matched to a gene: 14. This CDR3 is built from 17 residues. This clone was counted at least ten times. This receptor was obtained from a man aged 60 to 75 with acute or convalescent COVID-19. Sequenced input: peripheral blood. V gene TRBV14 combines with J gene TRBJ2-1; TRBD1 agrees at 8 bases. DNA of the CDR3: TGTGCCAGCAGCCAAGATCCCGCCCGGGACAGGAAAAAAGAGCAGTTCTTC. It codes for CASSQDPARDRKKEQFF.